The 30 T cell receptor beta chains in this list originate from one sample, sequenced in a study of PD-L1 blockade in urothelial cancer. Time point here: pretreatment peripheral blood. Profiling relied on immunoSEQ multiplex PCR, and the TCRdb table lists in-frame clones only, not all of them. The sample lists 130,000 or so clones; around 84% were seen once. Here the sequenced sample was PBMCs, taken around atezolizumab (anti-PD-L1) treatment. These receptors were collected from a man in his forties or fifties with urothelial cancer.

This rearrangement joins TRBV7-3 to TRBJ1-1; unclear D gene. V was cut by 4 bases and J by 8 bases, with 20 bases left in between. Germline V CDR1 and CDR2: SGHTA, FQGTGA. The CDR3 spans 15 residues. The CDR3, as DNA: TGTGCCAGCAGCTCCTACGTAATCTTAATCAAGGAAGCTTTCTTT. It encodes CASSSYVILIKEAFF.

This clone was detected a few times. V is TRBV28 and J is TRBJ1-6; possible D gene TRBD1, 6 bases. CDR3 size: 14 residues. CDR1 and CDR2 (germline): MDHEN, SYDVKM. With 6 bases removed from V and 3 bases from J, the gap between germline ends came to 9 bases. The CDR3 DNA reads as TGTGCCAGCAGGTTGGACAGCTATAATTCACCCCTCCACTTT. It is translated as CASRLDSYNSPLHF.

The gene calls are TRBV28 and TRBJ2-4; TRBD1 agrees at 10 bases. Germline V lookup: CDR1 MDHEN, CDR2 SYDVKM. The CDR3 consists of 17 residues. V lost 1 base, J lost 1 base, and 4 bases stayed unmatched. DNA for the CDR3: TGTGCCAGCAGTTTATACGGACAGGGGGTTGCCAAAAACATTCAGTACTTC. Protein product: CASSLYGQGVAKNIQYF.

V and J are TRBV6-6 and TRBJ2-7, with 10 bases identical to TRBD1. J gave up 5 bases and V 2 bases, and 0 bases lay outside the gene matches. The CDR3 has 13 residues. CDR1 MNHNY and CDR2 SVGAGI come from the germline V gene (reference sequence). Here the CDR3 DNA reads TGTGCCAGCAGTTACGGGACAGGGGACGAGCAGTACTTC. Residues: CASSYGTGDEQYF.

The CDR3 is CASSHSGMGYEQYF. The CDR3, as DNA: TGTGCCAGCAGCCATAGCGGGATGGGTTACGAGCAGTACTTC. V usage is TRBV13 and J usage is TRBJ2-7; 8 bases map to TRBD2. The germline V gene has CDR1 PRHDT and CDR2 FYEKMQ (reference sequence). The CDR3 has 14 amino acids. The V gene end was trimmed by 5 bases and the J gene end by 4 bases; junction bases not matched to a gene: 7.

The chain uses TRBV10-2 and TRBJ2-7; D may be TRBD1 (5 bases). Germline CDR1 WSHSY, CDR2 SAAADI. V was cut by 7 bases and J by 0 bases, with 10 bases left in between. The CDR3 is made up of 13 amino acids. CDR3 amino acids: CASTRGTSYEQYF. The CDR3 DNA is TGCGCCAGCACTAGGGGTACCTCCTACGAGCAGTACTTC.

This sequence joins TRBV6-6 and TRBJ1-4; D gene unclear. V was shortened by 2 bases and J by 4 bases, with 8 bases between the two germline ends. Germline CDR1 and CDR2: MNHNY and SVGAGI (reference sequence). The CDR3 extends over 14 amino acids. CDR3 sequence (DNA): TGTGCCAGCAGTTACCGGGGAAATAATGAAAAACTGTTTTTT. Its translation: CASSYRGNNEKLFF.

In regard to this clone: A clone one base away is much larger, so this may be a read error. In the same sample, other DNA sequences code for this CDR3. The chain employs TRBV19 and TRBJ1-2; D is perhaps TRBD1 (5 bases). V shed 6 bases and J shed 3 bases, with 11 bases lying between them. Germline V gives CDR1 LNHDA, CDR2 SQIVND (reference sequence). This CDR3 comprises 13 residues. CDR3 residues: CASSHQGDYGYTF. The CDR3 bases are TGTGCCAGTAGCCATCAAGGGGACTATGGCTACACCTTC.

The V and J genes are TRBV7-2 and TRBJ1-3; 8 nucleotides match TRBD1. The CDR3 covers 15 residues. The germline V gene has CDR1 SGHTA and CDR2 FQGNSA. V gave up 2 bases and J gave up 3 bases; unmatched junction bases: 3. DNA of the CDR3: TGTGCCAGCAGCTTACGACAGGGGTATGGAAACACCATATATTTT. Translating it yields CASSLRQGYGNTIYF.

This clone was counted once. The V gene is TRBV6-6, the J gene TRBJ2-7; 10 nucleotides align to TRBD1. The CDR3 has 15 residues. Germline-derived CDR1 and CDR2 are MNHNY and SVGAGI (reference sequence). The V and J ends lost 7 bases and 6 bases, in that order; junction bases with no gene match: 12. In DNA, the CDR3 is TGTGCCAGCACTAAACTGGGGACAGGGGCTTCCGAGCAGTACTTC. Its protein is CASTKLGTGASEQYF.

The chain couples TRBV27 to TRBJ1-5; TRBD1 is a possible D gene (5 bases). The germline V gene has CDR1 MNHEY and CDR2 SMNVEV (reference sequence). V was trimmed by 0 bases and J by 4 bases, leaving 10 bases between them. The CDR3 spans 15 residues. In nucleotides, the CDR3 is TGTGCCAGCAGTTTATCGTGGGCAGGGAATCAGCCCCAGCATTTT. The encoded protein is CASSLSWAGNQPQHF.

The CDR3 is CASSSPKSGQLGNTIYF. CDR3 coding DNA: TGTGCCAGCAGTTCTCCCAAGTCGGGACAACTTGGAAACACCATATATTTT. The V and J genes are TRBV28 and TRBJ1-3, with D possibly matching TRBD1 (6 bases). Trimming left V 4 bases short and J 3 bases short, with 19 bases between. This CDR3 contains 17 residues. Germline CDR1 and CDR2: MDHEN and SYDVKM.

The J gene is TRBJ1-2, the V gene TRBV28; maybe TRBD1 (5 bases). Germline V CDR1 and CDR2: MDHEN, SYDVKM. CDR3 size: 14 residues. The V end was cut by 6 bases, the J end by 5 bases, with 16 bases between. This chain's CDR3 is CASRTFQGAYGYTF. CDR3 nucleotide sequence: TGTGCCAGCAGGACCTTCCAGGGCGCATATGGCTACACCTTC.

The rearrangement joins TRBV5-5 to TRBJ2-5; perhaps TRBD2 as D (6 bases). This CDR3 has 13 amino acids. CDR1 is SGHKS, CDR2 YYEKEE, per germline (reference sequence). The germline V and J ends were trimmed by 3 bases and 5 bases, with 11 bases remaining between them. The CDR3 DNA sequence: TGTGCCAGCAGCTCCCCCGGGAGTGAGACCCAGTACTTC. Its protein product is CASSSPGSETQYF.

The CDR3 protein is CASSPGSGETQYF. The CDR3 bases are TGTGCCAGCTCACCAGGGTCGGGGGAGACCCAGTACTTC. The chain is built from TRBV18 and TRBJ2-5; the D gene is possibly TRBD2 (5 bases). Germline lookup yields CDR1 KGHSH and CDR2 LQKENI. This CDR3 comprises 13 residues. With 2 bases removed from V and 5 bases from J, the gap between germline ends came to 9 bases.

V gene TRBV4-1 combines with J gene TRBJ2-7, with a tentative D call TRBD2 (5 bases). CDR3 size: 17 residues. Trimming stripped 5 bases from V and 5 bases from J, with 25 bases between. Germline lookup yields CDR1 MGHRA and CDR2 YSYEKL. The CDR3 sequence is CASSKGGGLRRADEQYF. The DNA of the CDR3 is TGCGCCAGCAGCAAGGGCGGCGGGCTTCGAAGGGCAGACGAGCAGTACTTC.

V usage is TRBV9 and J usage is TRBJ1-1; 12 bases match TRBD1. With V trimmed by 0 bases and J by 3 bases, 9 bases remained unmatched. The CDR3 totals 18 residues. The germline V gene has CDR1 SGDLS and CDR2 YYNGEE. Written as DNA, the CDR3 is TGTGCCAGCAGCGTAGGTCAGGGACAGGGGGCGGTGGACACTGAAGCTTTCTTT. Amino acid sequence: CASSVGQGQGAVDTEAFF.

The chain carries TRBV21-1 and TRBJ1-1; the table's D call of TRBD1 was not tested on the DNA. TRBV21-1 is a documented pseudogene. The CDR3 has 14 residues. The CDR3 nucleotides are TGTGCCAGCAGCAAAGTTCCCGAGGGACAGAAAGCTTTCTTT. This codes for CASSKVPEGQKAFF.

This clone has at least ten counts. This chain connects TRBV13 to TRBJ2-3, with 8 bases identical to TRBD1. The CDR3 is 14 residues long. Germline V gives CDR1 PRHDT, CDR2 FYEKMQ (reference sequence). J was trimmed by 5 bases and V by 3 bases; bases with no gene match: 4. DNA for the CDR3: TGTGCCAGCAGCTTGGACAGGGCTGGAGATACGCAGTATTTT. Translating gives CASSLDRAGDTQYF. The full variable domain, completed using reference TRBV13 and TRBJ2-3, is AAGVIQSPRHLIKEKRETATLKCYPIPRHDTVYWYQQGPGQDPQFLISFYEKMQSDKGSIPDRFSAQQFSDYHSELNMSSLELGDSALYFCASSLDRAGDTQYFGPGTRLTVL.

This chain joins TRBV30 and TRBJ2-1, with D tentatively TRBD2 (5 bases). Trimming cost V 1 base and J 4 bases, with 11 bases left between them. The CDR3 has 14 amino acids. Per the germline V gene, CDR1 is GTSNPN and CDR2 is SVGIG (reference sequence). The CDR3 DNA is TGTGCCTGGAGTGGGCTAGCCCCATACAATGAGCAGTTCTTC. Translated: CAWSGLAPYNEQFF.

V usage is TRBV6-5 and J usage is TRBJ2-1; a possible D gene is TRBD1 (5 bases). With 6 bases removed from V and 7 bases from J, the gap between germline ends came to 13 bases. CDR1 is MNHEY, CDR2 SVGAGI, per germline. The CDR3 length is 13 residues. CDR3 in amino acids: CASSRLRVNEQFF. Here the CDR3 DNA reads TGTGCCAGCAGCCGACTCAGGGTTAATGAGCAGTTCTTC.

The J gene is TRBJ1-2, the V gene TRBV5-1; maybe TRBD1 (5 bases). V lost 0 bases and J lost 5, with 8 bases in between. CDR3 length equals 13 residues. Germline lookup yields CDR1 SGHRS and CDR2 YFSETQ. CDR3 in amino acids: CASSLAGSYGYTF. The CDR3 bases are TGCGCCAGCAGCTTGGCAGGGTCGTATGGCTACACCTTC.

This chain connects TRBV6-1 to TRBJ1-4; possible D gene TRBD1, 6 bases. Germline CDR1 and CDR2: MNHNS and SASEGT. This CDR3 is 17 amino acids long. V shed 2 bases and J shed 8 bases, with 21 bases lying between them. The CDR3 nucleotides read TGTGCCAGCAGTGAATCAGTAGGGGGTGGGGGATTGGAAAAACTGTTTTTT. As protein: CASSESVGGGGLEKLFF.

This chain joins TRBV14 and TRBJ2-2; D perhaps matches TRBD2 (6 bases). The germline CDR1 and CDR2 sequences are SGHDN and FVKESK. V was cut by 4 bases and J by 4 bases, with 19 bases left in between. The CDR3 runs 17 residues. CDR3 sequence reads: CASSPRGTLRSTGELFF. The CDR3 bases are TGTGCCAGCAGCCCTCGCGGGACTCTCAGAAGCACCGGGGAGCTGTTTTTT.

This clone has just a few counts. The J gene is TRBJ1-1, the V gene TRBV28, with a tentative D call TRBD1 (5 bases). V lost 5 bases and J lost 6, with 10 bases in between. This CDR3 spans 12 amino acids. Germline CDR1 and CDR2: MDHEN and SYDVKM. CDR3 nucleotides: TGTGCCAGCAGTAGCGGGGCTCCTGAAGCTTTCTTT. The encoded protein is CASSSGAPEAFF.

The chain has TRBV19 and TRBJ2-3; 13 bases match TRBD2. The germline V gene encodes CDR1 LNHDA and CDR2 SQIVND (reference sequence). The CDR3 is made up of 15 amino acids. J gave up 3 bases and V 6 bases, and 3 bases lay outside the gene matches. The CDR3 here is CASRPLAGGTDTQYF. The CDR3 DNA reads TGTGCCAGTAGACCACTAGCGGGAGGGACAGATACGCAGTATTTT.

This clone came up a few times. The chain couples TRBV9 to TRBJ2-3; 11 bases agree with TRBD2. Germline V gives CDR1 SGDLS, CDR2 YYNGEE. V was clipped by 0 bases and J by 3 bases; unmatched bases: 3. The CDR3 runs 16 residues. This CDR3 reads CASSVAASGRTDTQYF. The CDR3 bases are TGTGCCAGCAGCGTAGCTGCTAGCGGGAGGACAGATACGCAGTATTTT. Full variable domain (remainder filled in from reference TRBV9 and TRBJ2-3): DSGVTQTPKHLITATGQRVTLRCSPRSGDLSVYWYQQSLDQGLQFLIQYYNGEERAKGNILERFSAQQFPDLHSELNLSSLELGDSALYFCASSVAASGRTDTQYFGPGTRLTVL.

This chain joins TRBV4-1 and TRBJ2-1, with 11 nucleotides matching TRBD2. CDR1 MGHRA and CDR2 YSYEKL come from the germline V gene. Trimming at V came to 2 bases and at J to 7 bases, leaving 7 bases not matched to a gene. CDR3 length equals 16 residues. The CDR3 DNA reads TGCGCCAGCAGCCAACCTAGCGGGGGGAGAGGTAATGAGCAGTTCTTC. As protein: CASSQPSGGRGNEQFF.

The chain uses TRBV28 and TRBJ2-6; possibly TRBD1 for D (6 bases). From germline, CDR1 is MDHEN and CDR2 SYDVKM. This CDR3 region has 17 residues. V was shortened by 3 bases and J by 2 bases, with 14 bases between the two germline ends. CDR3 amino acids: CASSFTQGPAGANVLTF. The CDR3 DNA is TGTGCCAGCAGTTTTACCCAGGGGCCGGCTGGGGCCAACGTCCTGACTTTC.

Of note for this clone: Sequence at one end of the junction differs from germline and may be a read error. The chain combines TRBV7-7 with TRBJ2-5; 8 bases fit TRBD2. This CDR3 has 14 residues. The germline gives CDR1 SSHAT, CDR2 FNYEAQ (reference sequence). The CDR3 reads CASRPGTSAETQYF. DNA of the CDR3: TGTGCTAGCAGGCCCGGGACTAGTGCAGAGACCCAGTACTTC. Combining the CDR3 with reference TRBV7-7 and TRBJ2-5 gives the whole variable domain GAGVSQSPRYKVTKRGQDVTLRCDPISSHATLYWYQQALGQGPEFLTYFNYEAQPDKSGLPSDRFSAERPEGSISTLTIQRTEQRDSAMYRCASRPGTSAETQYFGPGTRLLVL.